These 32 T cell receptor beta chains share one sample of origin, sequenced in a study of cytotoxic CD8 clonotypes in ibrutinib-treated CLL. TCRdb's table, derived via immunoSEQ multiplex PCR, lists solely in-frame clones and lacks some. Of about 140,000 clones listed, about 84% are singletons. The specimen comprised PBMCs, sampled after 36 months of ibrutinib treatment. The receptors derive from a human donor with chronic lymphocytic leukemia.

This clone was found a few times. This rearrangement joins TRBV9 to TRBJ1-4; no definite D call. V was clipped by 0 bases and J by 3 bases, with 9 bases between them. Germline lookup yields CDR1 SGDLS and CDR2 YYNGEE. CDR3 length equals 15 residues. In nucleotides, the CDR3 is TGTGCCAGCAGCGTAGGAGGGAGGGCTAATGAAAAACTGTTTTTT. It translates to CASSVGGRANEKLFF.

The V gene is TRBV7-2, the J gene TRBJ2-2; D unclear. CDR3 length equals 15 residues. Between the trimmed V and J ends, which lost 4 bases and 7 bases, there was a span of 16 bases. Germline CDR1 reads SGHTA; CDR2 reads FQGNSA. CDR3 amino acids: CASSSLPPVGGELFF. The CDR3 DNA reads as TGTGCCAGCAGCTCGCTCCCGCCGGTGGGCGGGGAGCTGTTTTTT.

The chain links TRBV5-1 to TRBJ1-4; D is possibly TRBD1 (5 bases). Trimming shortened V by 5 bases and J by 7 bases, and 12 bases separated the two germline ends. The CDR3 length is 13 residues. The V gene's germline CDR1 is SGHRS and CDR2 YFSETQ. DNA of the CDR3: TGCGCCAGCAGATTCCCGGGGGGTGAAAAACTGTTTTTT. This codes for CASRFPGGEKLFF. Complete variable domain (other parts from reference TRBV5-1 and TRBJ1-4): KAGVTQTPRYLIKTRGQQVTLSCSPISGHRSVSWYQQTPGQGLQFLFEYFSETQRNKGNFPGRFSGRQFSNSRSEMNVSTLELGDSALYLCASRFPGGEKLFFGSGTQLSVL.

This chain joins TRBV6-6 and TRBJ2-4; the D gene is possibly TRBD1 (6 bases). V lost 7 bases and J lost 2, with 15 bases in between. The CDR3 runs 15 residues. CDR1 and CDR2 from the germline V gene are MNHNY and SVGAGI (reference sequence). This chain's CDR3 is CASMPGTFTKNIQYF. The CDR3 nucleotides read TGTGCCAGCATGCCAGGGACATTTACCAAAAACATTCAGTACTTC.

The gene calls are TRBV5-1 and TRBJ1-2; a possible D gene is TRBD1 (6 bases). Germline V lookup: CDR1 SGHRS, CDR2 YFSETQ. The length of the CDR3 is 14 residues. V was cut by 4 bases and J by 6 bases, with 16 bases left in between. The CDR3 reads CASSASRGGDGYTF. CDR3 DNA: TGCGCCAGCAGCGCTTCCAGGGGTGGCGATGGCTACACCTTC. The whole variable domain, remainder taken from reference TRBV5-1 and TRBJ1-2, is KAGVTQTPRYLIKTRGQQVTLSCSPISGHRSVSWYQQTPGQGLQFLFEYFSETQRNKGNFPGRFSGRQFSNSRSEMNVSTLELGDSALYLCASSASRGGDGYTFGSGTRLTVV.

Here the CDR3 DNA reads TGTGCCAGCAGTGACTCCCGCCGGGACCATGATTTCCCCTTCAATGAGCAGTTCTTC. Translation: CASSDSRRDHDFPFNEQFF. This rearrangement joins TRBV6-4 to TRBJ2-1; D possibly matches TRBD1 or TRBD2 (5 bases each). V was clipped by 0 bases and J by 6 bases, with 24 bases between them. Germline-derived CDR1 and CDR2 are MRHNA and SNTAGT. The CDR3 consists of 19 residues.

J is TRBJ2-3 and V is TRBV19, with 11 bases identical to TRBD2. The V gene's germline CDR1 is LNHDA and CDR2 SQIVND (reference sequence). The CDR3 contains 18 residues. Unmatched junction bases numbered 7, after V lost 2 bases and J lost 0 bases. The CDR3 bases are TGTGCCAGTAGTATATGGTCTAGCGGGAGGTCGAGCACAGATACGCAGTATTTT. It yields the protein CASSIWSSGRSSTDTQYF.

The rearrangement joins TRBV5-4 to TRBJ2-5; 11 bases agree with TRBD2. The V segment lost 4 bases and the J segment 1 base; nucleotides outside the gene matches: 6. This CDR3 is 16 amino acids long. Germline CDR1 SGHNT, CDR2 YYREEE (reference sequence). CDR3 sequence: CASSKRLAGIQETQYF. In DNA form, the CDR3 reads TGTGCCAGCAGCAAGCGACTAGCGGGGATCCAAGAGACCCAGTACTTC.

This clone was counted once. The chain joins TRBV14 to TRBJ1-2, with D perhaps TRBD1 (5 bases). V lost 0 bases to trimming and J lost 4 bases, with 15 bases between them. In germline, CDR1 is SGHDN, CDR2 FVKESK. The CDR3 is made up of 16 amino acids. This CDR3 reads CASSQEPPQDLYGYTF. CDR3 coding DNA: TGTGCCAGCAGCCAAGAACCGCCACAGGATCTCTATGGCTACACCTTC.

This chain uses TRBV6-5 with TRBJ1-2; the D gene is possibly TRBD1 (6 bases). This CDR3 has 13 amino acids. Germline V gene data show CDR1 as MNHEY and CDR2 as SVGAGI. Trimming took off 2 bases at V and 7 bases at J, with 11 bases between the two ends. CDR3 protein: CASSYVGGSGYTF. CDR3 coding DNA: TGTGCCAGCAGTTACGTTGGGGGCTCTGGCTACACCTTC.

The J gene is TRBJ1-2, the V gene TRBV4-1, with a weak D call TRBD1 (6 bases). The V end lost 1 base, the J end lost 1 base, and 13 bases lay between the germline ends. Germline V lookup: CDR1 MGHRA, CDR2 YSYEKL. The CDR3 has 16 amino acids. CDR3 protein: CASSQARGAGNYGYTF. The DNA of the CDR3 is TGCGCCAGCAGCCAAGCCCGGGGGGCGGGTAACTATGGCTACACCTTC.

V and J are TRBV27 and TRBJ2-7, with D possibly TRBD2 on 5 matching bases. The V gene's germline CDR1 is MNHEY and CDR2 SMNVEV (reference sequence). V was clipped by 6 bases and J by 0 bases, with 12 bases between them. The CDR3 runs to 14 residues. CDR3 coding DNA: TGTGCCAGCAGGCTCACGGGGAGCTCCTACGAGCAGTACTTC. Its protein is CASRLTGSSYEQYF.

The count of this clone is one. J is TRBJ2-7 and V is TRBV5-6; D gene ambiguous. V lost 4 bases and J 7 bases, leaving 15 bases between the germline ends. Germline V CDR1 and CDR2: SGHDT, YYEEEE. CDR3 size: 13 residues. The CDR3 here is CASSAGRLREQYF. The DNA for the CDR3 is TGTGCCAGCAGCGCCGGACGCCTCCGGGAGCAGTACTTC.

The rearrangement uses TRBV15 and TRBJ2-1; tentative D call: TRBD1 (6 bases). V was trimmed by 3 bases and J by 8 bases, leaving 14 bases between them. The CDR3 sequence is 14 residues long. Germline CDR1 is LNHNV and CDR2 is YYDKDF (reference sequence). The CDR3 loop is CATSRGHGFDEQFF. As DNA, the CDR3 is TGTGCCACCAGCAGGGGACATGGGTTCGATGAGCAGTTCTTC.

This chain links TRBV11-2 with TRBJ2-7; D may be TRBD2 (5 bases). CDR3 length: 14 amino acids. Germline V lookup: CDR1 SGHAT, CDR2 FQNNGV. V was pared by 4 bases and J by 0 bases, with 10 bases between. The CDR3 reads CASSWFRDSYEQYF. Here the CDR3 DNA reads TGTGCCAGCAGCTGGTTCCGGGACTCCTACGAGCAGTACTTC. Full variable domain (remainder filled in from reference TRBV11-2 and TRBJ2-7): EAGVAQSPRYKIIEKRQSVAFWCNPISGHATLYWYQQILGQGPKLLIQFQNNGVVDDSQLPKDRFSAERLKGVDSTLKIQPAKLEDSAVYLCASSWFRDSYEQYFGPGTRLTVT.

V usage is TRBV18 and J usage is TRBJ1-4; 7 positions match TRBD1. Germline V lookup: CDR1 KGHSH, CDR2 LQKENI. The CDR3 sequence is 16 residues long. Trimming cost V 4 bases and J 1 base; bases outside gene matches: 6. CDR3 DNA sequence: TGTGCCAGCTCACGCCGGACAGGACGAACTAATGAAAAACTGTTTTTT. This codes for CASSRRTGRTNEKLFF.

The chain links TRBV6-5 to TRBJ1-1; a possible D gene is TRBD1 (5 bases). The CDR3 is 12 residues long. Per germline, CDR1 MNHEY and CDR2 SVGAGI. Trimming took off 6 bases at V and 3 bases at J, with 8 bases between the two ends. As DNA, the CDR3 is TGTGCCAGCAGCCAGGGAGACACTGAAGCTTTCTTT. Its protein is CASSQGDTEAFF.

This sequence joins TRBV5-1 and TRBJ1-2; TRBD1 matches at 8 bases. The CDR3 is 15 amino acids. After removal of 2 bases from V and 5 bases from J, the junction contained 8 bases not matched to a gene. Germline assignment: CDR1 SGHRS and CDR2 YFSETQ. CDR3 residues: CASSFGRGQGYGYTF. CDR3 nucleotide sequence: TGCGCCAGCAGCTTTGGCAGGGGGCAGGGGTATGGCTACACCTTC.

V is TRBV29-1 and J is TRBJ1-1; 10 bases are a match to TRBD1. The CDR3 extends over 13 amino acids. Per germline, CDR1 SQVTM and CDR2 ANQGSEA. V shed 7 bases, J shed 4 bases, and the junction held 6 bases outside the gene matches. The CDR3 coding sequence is TGCAGCGCGGGGACAGGGGTTGGCACTGAAGCTTTCTTT. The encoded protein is CSAGTGVGTEAFF. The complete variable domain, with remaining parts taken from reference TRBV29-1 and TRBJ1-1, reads SAVISQKPSRDICQRGTSLTIQCQVDSQVTMMFWYRQQPGQSLTLIATANQGSEATYESGFVIDKFPISRPNLTFSTLTVSNMSPEDSSIYLCSAGTGVGTEAFFGQGTRLTVV.

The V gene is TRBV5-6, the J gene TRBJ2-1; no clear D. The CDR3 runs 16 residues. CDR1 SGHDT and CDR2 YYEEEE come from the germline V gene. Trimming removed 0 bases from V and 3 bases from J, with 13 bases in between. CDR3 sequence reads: CASSLAVRQIYNEQFF. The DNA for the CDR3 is TGTGCCAGCAGCTTGGCCGTTCGGCAGATCTACAATGAGCAGTTCTTC. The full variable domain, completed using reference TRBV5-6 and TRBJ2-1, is DAGVTQSPTHLIKTRGQQVTLRCSPKSGHDTVSWYQQALGQGPQFIFQYYEEEERQRGNFPDRFSGHQFPNYSSELNVNALLLGDSALYLCASSLAVRQIYNEQFFGPGTRLTVL.

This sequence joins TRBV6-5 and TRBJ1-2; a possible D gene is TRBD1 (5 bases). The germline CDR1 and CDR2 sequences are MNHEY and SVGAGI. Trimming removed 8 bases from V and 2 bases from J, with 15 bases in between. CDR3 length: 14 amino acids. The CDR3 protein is CASRSIDRNYGYTF. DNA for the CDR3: TGTGCCAGCCGATCTATAGACAGAAACTATGGCTACACCTTC.

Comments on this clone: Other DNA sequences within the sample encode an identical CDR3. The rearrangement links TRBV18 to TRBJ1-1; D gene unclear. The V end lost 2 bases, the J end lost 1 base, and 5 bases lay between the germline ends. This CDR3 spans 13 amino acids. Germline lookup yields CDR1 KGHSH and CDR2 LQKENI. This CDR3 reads CASSPGQNTEAFF. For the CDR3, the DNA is TGTGCCAGCTCACCAGGGCAGAACACTGAAGCTTTCTTT.

CDR3 nucleotides: TGTGCCAGCAGCCGGGGACAGGGCTACGAGCAGTACTTC. The encoded protein is CASSRGQGYEQYF. J is TRBJ2-7 and V is TRBV28; TRBD1 matches 9 bases. Unmatched junction bases numbered 3, after V lost 6 bases and J lost 3 bases. The CDR3 runs 13 residues. CDR1 and CDR2 (germline): MDHEN, SYDVKM.

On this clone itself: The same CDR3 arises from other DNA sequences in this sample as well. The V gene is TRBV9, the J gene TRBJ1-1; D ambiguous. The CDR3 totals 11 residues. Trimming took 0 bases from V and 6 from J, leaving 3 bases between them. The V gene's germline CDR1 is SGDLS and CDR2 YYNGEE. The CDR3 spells CASSVGSEAFF. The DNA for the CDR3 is TGTGCCAGCAGCGTAGGGTCTGAAGCTTTCTTT. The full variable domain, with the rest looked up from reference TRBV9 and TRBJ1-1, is DSGVTQTPKHLITATGQRVTLRCSPRSGDLSVYWYQQSLDQGLQFLIQYYNGEERAKGNILERFSAQQFPDLHSELNLSSLELGDSALYFCASSVGSEAFFGQGTRLTVV.

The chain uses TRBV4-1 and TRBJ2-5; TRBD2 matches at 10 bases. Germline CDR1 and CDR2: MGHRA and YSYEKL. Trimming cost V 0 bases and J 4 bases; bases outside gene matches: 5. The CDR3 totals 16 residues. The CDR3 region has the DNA TGCGCCAGCAGCCAAGACAAGCGGGGGGGCAGAGAGACCCAGTACTTC. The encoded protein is CASSQDKRGGRETQYF.

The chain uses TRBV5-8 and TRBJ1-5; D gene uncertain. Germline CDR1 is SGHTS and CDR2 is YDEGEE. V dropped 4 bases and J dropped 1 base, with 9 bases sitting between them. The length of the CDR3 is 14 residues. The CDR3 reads CASSHTVSNQPQHF. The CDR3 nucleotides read TGTGCCAGCAGCCATACAGTGAGCAATCAGCCCCAGCATTTT.

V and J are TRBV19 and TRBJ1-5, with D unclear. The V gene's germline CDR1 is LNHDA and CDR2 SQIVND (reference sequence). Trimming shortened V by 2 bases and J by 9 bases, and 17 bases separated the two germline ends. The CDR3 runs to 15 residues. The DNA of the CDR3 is TGTGCCAGTAGTATACCCTCGTTAGGGTTAGGGCCCCAGCATTTT. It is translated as CASSIPSLGLGPQHF.

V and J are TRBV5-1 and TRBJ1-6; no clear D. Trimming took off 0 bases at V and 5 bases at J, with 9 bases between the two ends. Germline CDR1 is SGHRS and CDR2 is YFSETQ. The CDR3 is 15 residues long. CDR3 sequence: CASSLEGSHNSPLHF. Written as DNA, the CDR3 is TGCGCCAGCAGCTTGGAGGGTTCCCATAATTCACCCCTCCACTTT.

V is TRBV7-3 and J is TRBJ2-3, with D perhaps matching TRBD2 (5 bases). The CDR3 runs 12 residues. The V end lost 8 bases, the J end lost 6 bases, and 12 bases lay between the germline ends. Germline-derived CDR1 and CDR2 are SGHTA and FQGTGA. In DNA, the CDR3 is TGTGCCAGCGGAGGCCGTGGCGATACGCAGTATTTT. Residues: CASGGRGDTQYF.

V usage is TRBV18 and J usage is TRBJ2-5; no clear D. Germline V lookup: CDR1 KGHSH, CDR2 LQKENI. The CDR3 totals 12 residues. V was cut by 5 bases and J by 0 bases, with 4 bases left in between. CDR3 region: CASSSNQETQYF. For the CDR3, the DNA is TGTGCCAGCTCATCAAACCAAGAGACCCAGTACTTC.

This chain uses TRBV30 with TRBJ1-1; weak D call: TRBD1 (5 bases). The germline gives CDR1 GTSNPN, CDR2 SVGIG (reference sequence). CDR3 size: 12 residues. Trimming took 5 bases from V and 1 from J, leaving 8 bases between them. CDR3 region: CAWGHPNTEAFF. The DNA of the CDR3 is TGTGCCTGGGGACACCCGAACACTGAAGCTTTCTTT.

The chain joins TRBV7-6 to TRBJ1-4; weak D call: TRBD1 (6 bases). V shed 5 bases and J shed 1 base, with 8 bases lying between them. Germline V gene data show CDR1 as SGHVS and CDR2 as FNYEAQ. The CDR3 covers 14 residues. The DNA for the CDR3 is TGTGCCAGCAGCGTCAGGGGAACTAATGAAAAACTGTTTTTT. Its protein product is CASSVRGTNEKLFF.